This passage covers 21 T cell receptor beta chains from one sample sequenced in a study of blood T cell repertoires in COVID-19. Libraries were prepared by immunoSEQ multiplex PCR; TCRdb keeps only in-frame clonotypes and omits some of them. The data contain about 300,000 clones, roughly 80% of them singletons. Material: peripheral blood. The receptors were gathered from a human donor with COVID-19, enrolled during active disease. The donor label of this sample is uncertain.

The chain joins TRBV12-5 to TRBJ1-5, with D tentatively TRBD1 (6 bases). From germline, CDR1 is LGHNT and CDR2 FRNRAP. The CDR3 totals 19 residues. V was clipped by 4 bases and J by 0 bases, with 22 bases between them. As DNA, the CDR3 is TGTGCTAGTGGTTCAAACCCCGGGACCGGACAGTATAGCAATCAGCCCCAGCATTTT. Translating gives CASGSNPGTGQYSNQPQHF.

V gene TRBV7-3 combines with J gene TRBJ2-1, with a possible D match to TRBD2 (6 bases). This CDR3 is built from 16 residues. From germline, CDR1 is SGHTA and CDR2 FQGTGA. V was shortened by 6 bases and J by 0 bases, with 15 bases between the two germline ends. The CDR3 bases are TGTGCCAGCAGTCCCCGCGGAGGGAGCTCCTACAATGAGCAGTTCTTC. Its translation: CASSPRGGSSYNEQFF.

The chain carries TRBV29-1 and TRBJ1-2; 7 bases align to TRBD1. Germline V lookup: CDR1 SQVTM, CDR2 ANQGSEA. The CDR3 spans 16 residues. After removal of 1 base from V and 4 bases from J, the junction contained 12 bases not matched to a gene. CDR3 sequence: CSVEGPGQPASYGYTF. The CDR3 region has the DNA TGCAGCGTTGAAGGCCCGGGACAGCCGGCCAGCTATGGCTACACCTTC.

V usage is TRBV4-2 and J usage is TRBJ2-2, with D perhaps matching TRBD1 (5 bases). With 2 bases removed from V and 0 bases from J, the gap between germline ends came to 10 bases. The CDR3 sequence is 16 residues long. In germline, CDR1 is LGHNA, CDR2 YNFKEQ. The CDR3 spells CASSQTPGSNTGELFF. The CDR3 DNA reads as TGTGCCAGCAGCCAAACCCCAGGGTCGAACACCGGGGAGCTGTTTTTT.

CDR3 residues: CASSLGTGNYGYTF. CDR3 nucleotides: TGTGCCAGCAGCTTAGGGACAGGGAACTATGGCTACACCTTC. This rearrangement joins TRBV11-2 to TRBJ1-2; TRBD1 matches at 8 bases. The V gene's germline CDR1 is SGHAT and CDR2 FQNNGV. Trimming cost V 1 base and J 2 bases; bases outside gene matches: 0. The CDR3 length is 14 residues. Looking up the rest from reference TRBV11-2 and TRBJ1-2 gives the full variable domain: EAGVAQSPRYKIIEKRQSVAFWCNPISGHATLYWYQQILGQGPKLLIQFQNNGVVDDSQLPKDRFSAERLKGVDSTLKIQPAKLEDSAVYLCASSLGTGNYGYTFGSGTRLTVV.

V gene TRBV5-1 combines with J gene TRBJ1-3, with TRBD1 matching 8 bases. This CDR3 region has 17 residues. The germline V gene has CDR1 SGHRS and CDR2 YFSETQ. Trimming cost V 3 bases and J 0 bases; bases outside gene matches: 8. This chain's CDR3 is CASSSNGQGSSGNTIYF. DNA of the CDR3: TGCGCCAGCAGCTCCAACGGACAGGGTAGCTCTGGAAACACCATATATTTT.

This chain links TRBV5-1 with TRBJ2-7, with a tentative D call TRBD2 (5 bases). CDR1 is SGHRS, CDR2 YFSETQ, per germline. V was shortened by 8 bases and J by 6 bases, with 9 bases between the two germline ends. The CDR3 extends over 10 amino acids. The CDR3 reads CARRGSEQYF. CDR3 nucleotide sequence: TGCGCCAGACGAGGGAGCGAGCAGTACTTC.

The chain recombines TRBV5-1 with TRBJ2-1, with TRBD2 as a possible D gene (5 bases). The ends were cut back, 2 bases at V and 4 bases at J, with 10 bases in the middle. The germline V gene has CDR1 SGHRS and CDR2 YFSETQ. There are 14 residues in the CDR3. The CDR3 here is CASSFTGNYNEQFF. The DNA of the CDR3 is TGCGCCAGCAGCTTTACCGGGAATTACAATGAGCAGTTCTTC.

The CDR3 DNA is TGCGCCAGCAGCTTGGCCCTCGGGAACACTGAAGCTTTCTTT. It yields the protein CASSLALGNTEAFF. The chain uses TRBV5-1 and TRBJ1-1; D gene uncertain. Germline V gene data show CDR1 as SGHRS and CDR2 as YFSETQ. Trimming removed 0 bases from V and 1 base from J, with 7 bases in between. CDR3 length equals 14 residues. The full variable domain, with the rest looked up from reference TRBV5-1 and TRBJ1-1, is KAGVTQTPRYLIKTRGQQVTLSCSPISGHRSVSWYQQTPGQGLQFLFEYFSETQRNKGNFPGRFSGRQFSNSRSEMNVSTLELGDSALYLCASSLALGNTEAFFGQGTRLTVV.

Notes on this clone: A read error may explain this, as a much larger clone is one base away. The sample contains more than one DNA sequence encoding this CDR3. V usage is TRBV7-9 and J usage is TRBJ2-7; D not certain. From germline, CDR1 is SEHNR and CDR2 FQNEAQ (reference sequence). The CDR3 contains 11 residues. Trimming cost V 5 bases and J 1 base, with 3 bases left between them. In DNA form, the CDR3 reads TGTGCCAGCAGCCTATCCTACGAGCAGTACTTC. Its protein product is CASSLSYEQYF.

The genes are TRBV9 and TRBJ1-4, with TRBD1 as a possible D gene (5 bases). V lost 10 bases to trimming and J lost 7 bases, with 17 bases between them. The CDR3 extends over 13 amino acids. The germline V gene has CDR1 SGDLS and CDR2 YYNGEE. Here the CDR3 DNA reads TGTGCCTCCGGGGGGGGTAATATTGAAAAACTGTTTTTT. Protein product: CASGGGNIEKLFF. The full variable domain, its missing parts supplied by reference TRBV9 and TRBJ1-4, is DSGVTQTPKHLITATGQRVTLRCSPRSGDLSVYWYQQSLDQGLQFLIQYYNGEERAKGNILERFSAQQFPDLHSELNLSSLELGDSALYFCASGGGNIEKLFFGSGTQLSVL.

The chain recombines TRBV2 with TRBJ1-2, with a weak D call TRBD1 (6 bases). The CDR3 loop spans 11 amino acids. The germline gives CDR1 SNHLY, CDR2 FYNNEI. Trimming pared 7 bases from V and 8 bases from J, leaving 11 bases between. CDR3 sequence: CASTRGRGYTF. CDR3 nucleotides: TGTGCCAGCACCAGGGGAAGAGGCTACACCTTC.

The chain has TRBV10-3 and TRBJ1-4; D gene ambiguous. V was cut by 4 bases and J by 3 bases, with 6 bases left in between. The CDR3 covers 13 residues. Germline assignment: CDR1 ENHRY and CDR2 SYGVKD. This CDR3 reads CAISARANEKLFF. Written as DNA, the CDR3 is TGTGCCATCAGTGCCCGGGCTAATGAAAAACTGTTTTTT.

V gene TRBV4-1 combines with J gene TRBJ2-7; 11 bases are a match to TRBD1. The CDR3 covers 16 residues. Germline loops: CDR1 MGHRA, CDR2 YSYEKL. V shed 5 bases, J shed 5 bases, and the junction held 11 bases outside the gene matches. CDR3 residues: CASSVTGTGGQDEQYF. CDR3 nucleotide sequence: TGCGCCAGCAGCGTTACCGGGACAGGGGGACAGGACGAGCAGTACTTC.

The genes are TRBV7-8 and TRBJ2-5, with D possibly being TRBD1 (6 bases). V was trimmed by 6 bases and J by 1 base, leaving 12 bases between them. The CDR3 runs to 14 residues. Germline V gene lookup returns CDR1 SGHVS and CDR2 FQNEAQ. CDR3 coding DNA: TGTGCCAGCAGTCTTACAGGGACCCAAGAGACCCAGTACTTC. It yields the protein CASSLTGTQETQYF. The whole variable domain, filled in from reference TRBV7-8 and TRBJ2-5, reads GAGVSQSPRYKVAKRGQDVALRCDPISGHVSLFWYQQALGQGPEFLTYFQNEAQLDKSGLPSDRFFAERPEGSVSTLKIQRTQQEDSAVYLCASSLTGTQETQYFGPGTRLLVL.

This chain connects TRBV30 to TRBJ1-4; D is perhaps TRBD1 (5 bases). Germline V gene lookup returns CDR1 GTSNPN and CDR2 SVGIG (reference sequence). Trimming removed 3 bases from V and 3 bases from J, with 8 bases in between. The CDR3 is 13 amino acids. In nucleotides, the CDR3 is TGTGCCTGGAGCTGGGACTCTAATGAAAAACTGTTTTTT. Its translation is CAWSWDSNEKLFF.

The V gene is TRBV7-9, the J gene TRBJ2-1; TRBD2 agrees at 8 bases. The CDR3 sequence is 16 residues long. Unmatched junction bases numbered 5, after V lost 2 bases and J lost 2 bases. Germline CDR1 SEHNR, CDR2 FQNEAQ (reference sequence). CDR3 sequence (DNA): TGTGCCAGCAGCTTATTCGGGAGGGCGACCTACAATGAGCAGTTCTTC. Amino acids: CASSLFGRATYNEQFF.

A remark on this clone: The identical CDR3 is also encoded by other nucleotide sequences in the sample. The chain joins TRBV28 to TRBJ1-6, with unresolved D. Germline V gene lookup returns CDR1 MDHEN and CDR2 SYDVKM. There are 14 residues in the CDR3. The germline V and J ends were trimmed by 2 bases and 7 bases, with 9 bases remaining between them. In DNA, the CDR3 is TGTGCCAGCAGTTTACGACGGGGAAATTCACCCCTCCACTTT. Translating gives CASSLRRGNSPLHF.

The CDR3 DNA is TGCGCCAGCAGCTCTGGGACTAGCGGGAGATCGGAGACCCAGTACTTC. Encoded protein: CASSSGTSGRSETQYF. The chain links TRBV5-1 to TRBJ2-5, with 14 bases fitting TRBD2. After removal of 3 bases from V and 5 bases from J, the junction contained 6 bases not matched to a gene. The CDR3 is 16 amino acids. Per germline, CDR1 SGHRS and CDR2 YFSETQ. Complete variable domain (other parts from reference TRBV5-1 and TRBJ2-5): KAGVTQTPRYLIKTRGQQVTLSCSPISGHRSVSWYQQTPGQGLQFLFEYFSETQRNKGNFPGRFSGRQFSNSRSEMNVSTLELGDSALYLCASSSGTSGRSETQYFGPGTRLLVL.

The chain couples TRBV6-6 to TRBJ1-5; TRBD1 aligns across 7 bases. The CDR3 loop spans 14 amino acids. CDR1 and CDR2 (germline): MNHNY, SVGAGI (reference sequence). The ends lost 4 bases at V and 4 bases at J; junction bases unmatched: 4. The CDR3 here is CASSSGQMNQPQHF. Here the CDR3 DNA reads TGTGCCAGCAGTTCGGGACAGATGAATCAGCCCCAGCATTTT.

V and J are TRBV4-3 and TRBJ2-2, with TRBD2 matching 7 bases. This CDR3 comprises 16 residues. CDR1 is LGHNA and CDR2 is YSLEER in the germline V gene. J gave up 6 bases and V 4 bases, and 11 bases lay outside the gene matches. The CDR3, as DNA: TGCGCCAGCAGCCTTACCCGCGGGGGTTTAGCCGGGGAGCTGTTTTTT. Amino acids: CASSLTRGGLAGELFF.